This TCR beta chain emerged from a study of blood T cell repertoires in COVID-19. Study details: Material from acute and convalescent COVID-19 was sourced from the United States, Italy and Spain.

Methods used by the authors: It was from reference gene primer amplification that nucleated cell counts were estimated. The data were produced by immunoSEQ multiplex PCR, yet TCRdb's version contains in-frame clones alone and is incomplete. V and J calls and clone size follow that table, whereas D and trimming were derived from the DNA. The table shows some 120,000 clones, with 88% occurring only once. Trimming took 3 bases from V and 6 from J, leaving 11 bases between them. Germline V gene sequence: CDR1 SGDLS, CDR2 YYNGEE. This CDR3 comprises 13 residues. Sequencing input: peripheral blood. This sequence originates from a man over 45 with acute or convalescent COVID-19. The chain recombines TRBV9 with TRBJ2-3; D remains unclear. CDR3 sequence: CASSARLADTQYF. The CDR3 nucleotides read TGTGCCAGCAGCGCAAGACTGGCGGATACGCAGTATTTT.